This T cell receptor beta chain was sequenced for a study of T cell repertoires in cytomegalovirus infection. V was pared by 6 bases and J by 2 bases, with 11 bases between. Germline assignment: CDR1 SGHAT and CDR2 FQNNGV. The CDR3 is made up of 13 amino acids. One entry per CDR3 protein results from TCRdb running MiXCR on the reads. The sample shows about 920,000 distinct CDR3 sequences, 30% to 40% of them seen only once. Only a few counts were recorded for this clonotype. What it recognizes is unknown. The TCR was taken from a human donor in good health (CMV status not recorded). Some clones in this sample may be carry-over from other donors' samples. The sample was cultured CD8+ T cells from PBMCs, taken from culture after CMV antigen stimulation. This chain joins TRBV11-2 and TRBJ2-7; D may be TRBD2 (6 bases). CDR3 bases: TGTGCCAGCAGTTTTAGCGGTACCTACGAGCAGTACGTC. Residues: CASSFSGTYEQYV.